The clone carrying this T cell receptor (beta chain) was counted between two and nine times. Germline loops: CDR1 MNHNY, CDR2 SVGAGI (reference sequence). The CDR3 is 15 residues long. V shed 6 bases and J 4 bases; nucleotides not matched to a gene: 7. The PCR ran on 60 Vbeta and 13 Jbeta primers. The table came from immunoSEQ multiplex PCR; TCRdb's copy has only in-frame clones and leaves some out. This sample has some 170,000 clones, with 75% to 80% found just once. These data belong to a study of cytomegalovirus exposure and HLA in healthy donors. V and J are TRBV6-6 and TRBJ2-5; 11 positions match TRBD1. The sequence came from a man aged 35 to 55 in good health and CMV-seropositive. The sequenced material came from PBMCs. CDR3 sequence reads: CASRADRGLRETQYF. CDR3 nucleotides: TGTGCCAGCAGGGCGGACAGGGGGCTCCGAGAGACCCAGTACTTC.